This T cell receptor (beta chain) derives from a study of regulatory T cells in long-lasting Graves disease. Time point of the sample: persistent/refractory GD, antithyroid drugs over 5 years with positive TRAb. The TCR library was made from RNA extracted from PBMCs. Graves' disease diagnoses used American Thyroid Association guidelines. A peripheral blood sample, roughly 8.7 milliliters in volume, was drawn into EDTA tubes. General study results and limits: There were preferences for TRBV28, TRBJ1-2 and TRBJ2-5 in persistent disease.

Construction of the TCR beta libraries employed iRepertoire HTBI primers in conjunction with Arm-PCR of CDR3 regions. TCRdb re-called the multiplex PCR reads with MiXCR, one entry per CDR3 protein. The table records 400,000 to 500,000 distinct CDR3 sequences, approximately 23% of them present only once. For this clonotype: Its antigen is not identified.

Germline-derived CDR1 and CDR2 are SGHDN and FVKESK. The V end was cut by 1 base, the J end by 0 bases, with 7 bases between. The CDR3 runs 14 residues. This TCR was sampled from a female donor with Graves disease. This chain uses TRBV14 with TRBJ2-7; D remains ambiguous. The sequences come from peripheral blood mononuclear cells (PBMCs), collected when the disease was refractory, from a patient treated with antithyroid drugs. This CDR3 is CASSQGYTSYEQYF. In DNA, the CDR3 is TGTGCCAGCAGCCAAGGGTACACCTCCTACGAGCAGTACTTC.